This TCR beta chain was retrieved from a study of blood T cell repertoires in COVID-19. The CDR3 runs 17 residues. Germline V gene sequence: CDR1 LGHDT, CDR2 YNNKEL (reference sequence). V lost 3 bases to trimming and J lost 9 bases, with 24 bases between them. Profiled with immunoSEQ multiplex PCR; TCRdb holds only in-frame clones, not every one. The profile shows about 200,000 clones, 70% to 80% of them singletons. The J gene is TRBJ2-4, the V gene TRBV3-1 (or the pseudogene TRBV3-2); perhaps TRBD1 as D (5 bases). Sequencing was done on a sample of peripheral blood. This TCR came from a middle-aged woman with COVID-19, enrolled during active disease. In DNA, the CDR3 is TGTGCCAGCAGCCACCTACGCCACGGGCAGGGTGCGGTCATTCAGTACTTC. Translating it yields CASSHLRHGQGAVIQYF.